A selection of T cell receptor beta chains follows, all from one sample in a study of blood T cell repertoires in COVID-19. The data were produced by immunoSEQ multiplex PCR, yet TCRdb's version contains in-frame clones alone and is incomplete. The sample holds some 260,000 clones; roughly four fifths are singletons and the top ten take about 9%. Specimen: peripheral blood. Every receptor here comes from a man at least 80 years old with acute or convalescent COVID-19. The CDR3 runs from the conserved cysteine through the conserved F or W. A D gene is named only where the DNA matches it firmly. Not every row has a clone size; where given, it reads once, few, many or a size class.

D gene: NA
V gene: TRBV19
clone size: NA
J gene: TRBJ1-5
CDR3 protein: CASWRGKQQEPQHF
CDR3 DNA: TGTGCCAGCTGGAGGGGCAAACAGCAGGAGCCCCAGCATTTT

D gene: NA
V gene: TRBV7-9
clone size: NA
J gene: TRBJ1-5
CDR3 protein: CASGLDSLSQHF
CDR3 DNA: TGTGCCAGCGGCCTCGACAGCTTGTCCCAGCATTTT

D gene: TRBD2
V gene: TRBV15
clone size: NA
J gene: TRBJ2-7
CDR3 protein: CATSRDPGSGTIYF
CDR3 DNA: TGTGCCACCAGCAGAGATCCCGGCAGCGGGACCATTTACTTC

D gene: NA
V gene: TRBV6-5
clone size: NA
J gene: TRBJ2-7
CDR3 protein: CATYERGWYEQYF
CDR3 DNA: TGTGCCACCTATGAGAGAGGGTGGTACGAGCAGTACTTC

D gene: TRBD1
V gene: TRBV9
clone size: NA
J gene: TRBJ1-4
CDR3 protein: CASSVGQGGRTNEKLFF
CDR3 DNA: TGTGCCAGCAGCGTAGGACAGGGAGGTCGAACTAATGAAAAACTGTTTTTT

D gene: NA
V gene: TRBV19
clone size: NA
J gene: TRBJ2-4
CDR3 protein: CASSIVGHHKNIQYF
CDR3 DNA: TGTGCCAGTAGTATAGTGGGACACCACAAAAACATTCAGTACTTC

D gene: NA
V gene: TRBV9
clone size: NA
J gene: TRBJ2-7
CDR3 protein: CASGAGGYEQYF
CDR3 DNA: TGTGCCAGCGGGGCCGGCGGCTACGAGCAGTACTTC

D gene: TRBD1
V gene: TRBV13
clone size: NA
J gene: TRBJ2-7
CDR3 protein: CASSLPYRGLGYEQYF
CDR3 DNA: TGTGCCAGCAGCTTGCCTTACAGGGGGCTTGGATACGAGCAGTACTTC

D gene: NA
V gene: TRBV29-1
clone size: NA
J gene: TRBJ1-2
CDR3 protein: CSVTGGAIYGYTF
CDR3 DNA: TGCAGCGTCACCGGGGGGGCAATCTATGGCTACACCTTC

D gene: NA
V gene: TRBV15
clone size: few
J gene: TRBJ2-7
CDR3 protein: CATSKTGSSYEQYF
CDR3 DNA: TGTGCCACCAGCAAGACGGGGAGCTCCTACGAGCAGTACTTC

D gene: TRBD1
V gene: TRBV18
clone size: NA
J gene: TRBJ2-7
CDR3 protein: CASSLSRTGHYEQYF
CDR3 DNA: TGTGCCAGCTCACTAAGCCGGACAGGGCACTACGAGCAGTACTTC

D gene: TRBD2
V gene: TRBV7-9
clone size: NA
J gene: TRBJ2-3
CDR3 protein: CASSSRGAPSTDTQYF
CDR3 DNA: TGTGCCAGCAGCTCGCGGGGGGCACCGAGCACAGATACGCAGTATTTT

D gene: TRBD2
V gene: TRBV5-1
clone size: NA
J gene: TRBJ2-4
CDR3 protein: CASSLGTSGRKNIQYF
CDR3 DNA: TGCGCCAGCAGCTTGGGGACTAGCGGGAGAAAAAACATTCAGTACTTC

D gene: NA
V gene: TRBV29-1
clone size: NA
J gene: TRBJ1-1
CDR3 protein: CSVDSEDRNTEAFF
CDR3 DNA: TGCAGCGTTGATTCGGAGGACCGGAACACTGAAGCTTTCTTT

D gene: NA
V gene: TRBV5-8
clone size: NA
J gene: TRBJ1-5
CDR3 protein: CASSRGEVSNQPQHF
CDR3 DNA: TGTGCCAGCAGCCGCGGTGAGGTCTCCAATCAGCCCCAGCATTTT

D gene: TRBD1
V gene: TRBV11-2
clone size: NA
J gene: TRBJ2-2
CDR3 protein: CASSPDPGGGTGELFF
CDR3 DNA: TGTGCCAGCAGCCCAGACCCAGGGGGTGGCACCGGGGAGCTGTTTTTT

D gene: TRBD1
V gene: TRBV7-9
clone size: NA
J gene: TRBJ1-4
CDR3 protein: CASSLQGVNEKLFF
CDR3 DNA: TGTGCCAGCAGCTTACAGGGGGTTAATGAAAAACTGTTTTTT

D gene: TRBD1
V gene: TRBV18
clone size: NA
J gene: TRBJ1-1
CDR3 protein: CASSRTGVDTEAFF
CDR3 DNA: TGTGCCAGCTCACGGACAGGGGTGGACACTGAAGCTTTCTTT

D gene: TRBD1
V gene: TRBV27
clone size: NA
J gene: TRBJ2-7
CDR3 protein: CASSFAQGRNEQYF
CDR3 DNA: TGTGCCAGCAGTTTCGCACAGGGGCGTAACGAGCAGTACTTC

D gene: NA
V gene: TRBV7-8
clone size: NA
J gene: TRBJ1-5
CDR3 protein: CASSLGRWFNQPQHF
CDR3 DNA: TGTGCCAGCAGCTTAGGCAGATGGTTCAATCAGCCCCAGCATTTT

D gene: NA
V gene: TRBV29-1
clone size: NA
J gene: TRBJ1-4
CDR3 protein: CSAKGLPVTNEKLFF
CDR3 DNA: TGCAGCGCTAAAGGACTCCCGGTAACTAATGAAAAACTGTTTTTT

D gene: NA
V gene: TRBV7-2
clone size: NA
J gene: TRBJ1-5
CDR3 protein: CASSGQPNQPQHF
CDR3 DNA: TGTGCCAGCAGTGGACAGCCCAATCAGCCCCAGCATTTT

D gene: TRBD1
V gene: TRBV6-6
clone size: NA
J gene: TRBJ1-1
CDR3 protein: CASTRDRVTEAFF
CDR3 DNA: TGTGCCAGCACCCGGGACAGGGTCACTGAAGCTTTCTTT

D gene: NA
V gene: TRBV24-1
clone size: once
J gene: TRBJ2-3
CDR3 protein: CATSDRPNRGGSEDTQYF
CDR3 DNA: TGTGCCACCAGTGATCGACCTAACAGGGGAGGAAGTGAGGATACGCAGTATTTT

D gene: NA
V gene: TRBV12-2
clone size: NA
J gene: TRBJ2-2
CDR3 protein: CASRLQPPVGDTGELFF
CDR3 DNA: TGTGCAAGTCGCTTACAACCCCCGGTAGGGGACACCGGGGAGCTGTTTTTT

D gene: TRBD2
V gene: TRBV7-3
clone size: NA
J gene: TRBJ2-1
CDR3 protein: CASSLGTSSNEQFF
CDR3 DNA: TGTGCCAGCAGCTTAGGGACTAGCAGCAATGAGCAGTTCTTC

D gene: TRBD1
V gene: TRBV3-1/TRBV3-2
clone size: NA
J gene: TRBJ1-2
CDR3 protein: CASSHVTTGGADGYTF
CDR3 DNA: TGTGCCAGCAGCCATGTTACTACAGGGGGCGCAGATGGCTACACCTTC

D gene: NA
V gene: TRBV19
clone size: NA
J gene: TRBJ2-7
CDR3 protein: CASSPSGSYEQYF
CDR3 DNA: TGTGCCAGTAGTCCTAGTGGTTCCTACGAGCAGTACTTC

D gene: NA
V gene: TRBV9
clone size: NA
J gene: TRBJ1-2
CDR3 protein: CASSVTAEFGYTF
CDR3 DNA: TGTGCCAGCAGCGTAACCGCGGAATTTGGCTACACCTTC

D gene: TRBD1
V gene: TRBV5-1
clone size: NA
J gene: TRBJ2-7
CDR3 protein: CASSSDRATVYEQYF
CDR3 DNA: TGCGCCAGCAGCTCGGACAGGGCCACCGTCTACGAGCAGTACTTC

D gene: NA
V gene: TRBV7-2
clone size: NA
J gene: TRBJ2-3
CDR3 protein: CASSSTGTLSTDTQYF
CDR3 DNA: TGTGCCAGCAGCTCCACCGGGACTCTAAGCACAGATACGCAGTATTTT

D gene: NA
V gene: TRBV30
clone size: NA
J gene: TRBJ1-5
CDR3 protein: CAWSRGGSSNQPQHF
CDR3 DNA: TGTGCCTGGAGTCGTGGAGGGAGTAGCAATCAGCCCCAGCATTTT

D gene: NA
V gene: TRBV5-1
clone size: NA
J gene: TRBJ1-3
CDR3 protein: CASASEVGLSGNTIYF
CDR3 DNA: TGCGCCAGCGCGTCGGAGGTGGGACTCTCTGGAAACACCATATATTTT

D gene: NA
V gene: TRBV29-1
clone size: NA
J gene: TRBJ2-1
CDR3 protein: CSVWRVRSNEQFF
CDR3 DNA: TGCAGCGTTTGGAGGGTTAGATCCAATGAGCAGTTCTTC

D gene: TRBD1
V gene: TRBV19
clone size: NA
J gene: TRBJ1-6
CDR3 protein: CASSKRRDRAGNSPLHF
CDR3 DNA: TGTGCCAGTAGTAAGCGCCGGGACAGAGCCGGCAATTCACCCCTCCACTTT

D gene: NA
V gene: TRBV7-2
clone size: few
J gene: TRBJ2-2
CDR3 protein: CASSLQIANTGELFF
CDR3 DNA: TGTGCCAGCAGTCTACAGATCGCGAACACCGGGGAGCTGTTTTTT

D gene: NA
V gene: TRBV30
clone size: NA
J gene: TRBJ2-6
CDR3 protein: CAWSFGSSGANVLTF
CDR3 DNA: TGTGCCTGGAGTTTCGGGAGCTCTGGGGCCAACGTCCTGACTTTC

D gene: TRBD2
V gene: TRBV30
clone size: NA
J gene: TRBJ2-2
CDR3 protein: CAWRRLAATGELFF
CDR3 DNA: TGTGCCTGGAGGCGACTAGCAGCCACCGGGGAGCTGTTTTTT

D gene: NA
V gene: TRBV7-9
clone size: NA
J gene: TRBJ1-1
CDR3 protein: CASSLNGLRDTEAFF
CDR3 DNA: TGTGCCAGCAGCTTGAACGGACTGAGGGACACTGAAGCTTTCTTT

D gene: NA
V gene: TRBV5-1
clone size: NA
J gene: TRBJ1-1
CDR3 protein: CASGKTGTNTEAFF
CDR3 DNA: TGCGCCAGCGGCAAGACAGGAACGAACACTGAAGCTTTCTTT

D gene: TRBD2
V gene: TRBV18
clone size: NA
J gene: TRBJ2-2
CDR3 protein: CASSPAGELTGELFF
CDR3 DNA: TGTGCCAGCTCACCAGCGGGGGAACTCACCGGGGAGCTGTTTTTT

D gene: NA
V gene: TRBV6-5
clone size: once
J gene: TRBJ1-2
CDR3 protein: CASRRTGQANYGYTF
CDR3 DNA: TGTGCCAGCAGGCGCACAGGGCAAGCTAACTATGGCTACACCTTC

D gene: NA
V gene: TRBV27
clone size: NA
J gene: TRBJ1-2
CDR3 protein: CASSFAGDYYGYTF
CDR3 DNA: TGTGCCAGCAGTTTCGCGGGGGACTACTATGGCTACACCTTC

D gene: TRBD1
V gene: TRBV2
clone size: NA
J gene: TRBJ2-7
CDR3 protein: CANPHTSSGTGPHEQYF
CDR3 DNA: TGTGCCAACCCCCATACATCCTCCGGGACAGGTCCCCACGAGCAGTACTTC

D gene: NA
V gene: TRBV5-1
clone size: NA
J gene: TRBJ2-2
CDR3 protein: CASSLDRRNTGELFF
CDR3 DNA: TGCGCCAGCAGCTTGGACAGGAGGAACACCGGGGAGCTGTTTTTT

D gene: NA
V gene: TRBV28
clone size: few
J gene: TRBJ1-1
CDR3 protein: CASRQGGGGNTEAFF
CDR3 DNA: TGTGCCAGCAGACAAGGAGGAGGAGGGAACACTGAAGCTTTCTTT

D gene: NA
V gene: TRBV5-6
clone size: NA
J gene: TRBJ2-7
CDR3 protein: CASSLDGDYEQYF
CDR3 DNA: TGTGCCAGCAGCTTGGACGGAGACTACGAGCAGTACTTC

D gene: TRBD1
V gene: TRBV5-1
clone size: NA
J gene: TRBJ1-2
CDR3 protein: CASSPSPGQGPYGYTF
CDR3 DNA: TGCGCCAGCAGCCCATCCCCGGGACAGGGACCCTATGGCTACACCTTC

D gene: NA
V gene: TRBV9
clone size: NA
J gene: TRBJ2-7
CDR3 protein: CASSVGDSSYEQYF
CDR3 DNA: TGTGCCAGCAGCGTAGGAGACTCTTCCTACGAGCAGTACTTC

D gene: NA
V gene: TRBV5-4
clone size: NA
J gene: TRBJ2-1
CDR3 protein: CASSYDRTSYNEQFF
CDR3 DNA: TGTGCCAGCAGCTATGACAGGACCTCTTACAATGAGCAGTTCTTC

D gene: NA
V gene: TRBV6-5
clone size: NA
J gene: TRBJ1-2
CDR3 protein: CASSLVGQGGYTF
CDR3 DNA: TGTGCCAGCAGCCTCGTTGGGCAAGGTGGCTACACCTTC

D gene: NA
V gene: TRBV29-1
clone size: NA
J gene: TRBJ2-2
CDR3 protein: CSVGAGTNTGELFF
CDR3 DNA: TGCAGCGTTGGGGCGGGTACGAACACCGGGGAGCTGTTTTTT

D gene: TRBD1
V gene: TRBV9
clone size: once
J gene: TRBJ1-4
CDR3 protein: CASSVQGATNEKLFF
CDR3 DNA: TGTGCCAGCAGCGTCCAGGGGGCAACTAATGAAAAACTGTTTTTT